This TCR beta chain was obtained from a study of T-cell reconstitution after alpha-beta-depleted transplantation in children. V was trimmed by 5 bases and J by 0 bases, leaving 23 bases between them. The germline V gene has CDR1 SGHVS and CDR2 FNYEAQ. This CDR3 is 19 amino acids long. TCRbeta library preparation incorporated unique molecular identifiers. TCRdb reprocessed the PCR reads with MiXCR, giving one entry per CDR3 protein. There are some 640,000 distinct CDR3 sequences in the sample; approximately 17% occur only once, and 1.1% lies in the top ten. The gene calls are TRBV7-6 and TRBJ1-3; no reliable D call. Sequencing used PBMCs from the stem cell graft donor, obtained from the stem cell graft. The receptor comes from a human donor who donated a stem cell graft to a child with acute myeloid leukemia. CDR3 sequence: CASSPSLEGAGLSGNTIYF. Written as DNA, the CDR3 is TGTGCCAGCAGCCCGAGTTTAGAGGGAGCAGGCCTCTCTGGAAACACCATATATTTT. Variable domain in full (rest from reference TRBV7-6 and TRBJ1-3): GAGVSQSPRYKVTKRGQDVALRCDPISGHVSLYWYRQALGQGPEFLTYFNYEAQQDKSGLPNDRFSAERPEGSISTLTIQRTEQRDSAMYRCASSPSLEGAGLSGNTIYFGEGSWLTVV.